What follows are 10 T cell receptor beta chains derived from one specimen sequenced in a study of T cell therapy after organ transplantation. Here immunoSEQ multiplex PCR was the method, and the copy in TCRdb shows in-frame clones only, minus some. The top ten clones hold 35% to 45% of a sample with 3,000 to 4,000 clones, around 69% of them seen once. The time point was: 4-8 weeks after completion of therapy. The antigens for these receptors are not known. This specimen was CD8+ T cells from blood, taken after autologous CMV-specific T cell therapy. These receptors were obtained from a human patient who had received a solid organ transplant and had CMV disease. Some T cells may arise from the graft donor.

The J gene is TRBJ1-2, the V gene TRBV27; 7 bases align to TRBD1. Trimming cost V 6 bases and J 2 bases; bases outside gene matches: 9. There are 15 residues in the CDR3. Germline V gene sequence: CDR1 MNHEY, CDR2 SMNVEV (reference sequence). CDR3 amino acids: CASRSDRDWNYGYTF. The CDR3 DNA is TGTGCCAGCAGGAGTGACAGGGATTGGAACTATGGCTACACCTTC.

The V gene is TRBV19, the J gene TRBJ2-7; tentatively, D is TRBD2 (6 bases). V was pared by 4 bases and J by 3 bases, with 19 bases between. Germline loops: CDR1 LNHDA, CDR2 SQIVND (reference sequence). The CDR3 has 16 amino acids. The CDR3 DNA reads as TGTGCCAGTAGTACCCCCTGGAAAATGGGGGGCTACGAGCAGTACTTC. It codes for CASSTPWKMGGYEQYF.

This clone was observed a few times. The CDR3 nucleotides read TGTGCCAGCAGCGTACCGGGACAATACAATGAGCAGTTCTTC. Protein product: CASSVPGQYNEQFF. This chain joins TRBV9 and TRBJ2-1; D perhaps matches TRBD1 (6 bases). The CDR3 spans 14 residues. From germline, CDR1 is SGDLS and CDR2 YYNGEE. V dropped 1 base and J dropped 4 bases, with 9 bases sitting between them.

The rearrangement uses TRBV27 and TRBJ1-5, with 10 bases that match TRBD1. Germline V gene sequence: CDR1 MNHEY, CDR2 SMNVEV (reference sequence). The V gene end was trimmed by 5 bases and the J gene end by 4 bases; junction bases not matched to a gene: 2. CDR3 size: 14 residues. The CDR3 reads CASSRTGGNQPQHF. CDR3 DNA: TGTGCCAGCAGTCGGACAGGGGGAAATCAGCCCCAGCATTTT.

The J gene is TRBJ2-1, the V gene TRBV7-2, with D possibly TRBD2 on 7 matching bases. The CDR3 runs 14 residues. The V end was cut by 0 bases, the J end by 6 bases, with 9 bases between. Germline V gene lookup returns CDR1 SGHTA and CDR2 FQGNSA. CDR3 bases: TGTGCCAGCAGCTTAGCCGCGGGGGCCAATGAGCAGTTCTTC. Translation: CASSLAAGANEQFF.

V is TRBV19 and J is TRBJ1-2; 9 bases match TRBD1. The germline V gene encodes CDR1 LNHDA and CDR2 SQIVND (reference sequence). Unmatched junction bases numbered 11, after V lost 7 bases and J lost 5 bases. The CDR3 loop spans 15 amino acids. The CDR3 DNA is TGTGCCAGTAACGAGAGGACAGGGGCGGTTTATGGCTACACCTTC. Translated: CASNERTGAVYGYTF.

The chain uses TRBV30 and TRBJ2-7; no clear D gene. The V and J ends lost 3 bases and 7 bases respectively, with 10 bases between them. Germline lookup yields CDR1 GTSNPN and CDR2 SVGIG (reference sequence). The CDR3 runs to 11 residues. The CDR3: CAWSPNLEQYF. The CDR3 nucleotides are TGTGCCTGGAGCCCCAACTTAGAGCAGTACTTC. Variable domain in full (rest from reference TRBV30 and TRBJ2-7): SQTIHQWPATLVQPVGSPLSLECTVEGTSNPNLYWYRQAAGRGLQLLFYSVGIGQISSEVPQNLSASRPQDRQFILSSKKLLLSDSGFYLCAWSPNLEQYFGPGTRLTVT.

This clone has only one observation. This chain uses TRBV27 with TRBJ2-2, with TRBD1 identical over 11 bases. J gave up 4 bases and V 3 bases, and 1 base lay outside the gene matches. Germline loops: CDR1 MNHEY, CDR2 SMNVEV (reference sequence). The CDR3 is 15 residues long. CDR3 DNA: TGTGCCAGCAGTTTTGGGACAGGGGGCACCGGGGAGCTGTTTTTT. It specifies CASSFGTGGTGELFF.

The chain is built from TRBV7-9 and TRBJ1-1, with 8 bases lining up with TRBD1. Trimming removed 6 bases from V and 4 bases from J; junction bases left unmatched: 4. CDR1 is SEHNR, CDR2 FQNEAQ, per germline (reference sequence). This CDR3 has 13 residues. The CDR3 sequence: CASSFTGGTEAFF. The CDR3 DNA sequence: TGTGCCAGCAGTTTTACAGGGGGCACTGAAGCTTTCTTT.

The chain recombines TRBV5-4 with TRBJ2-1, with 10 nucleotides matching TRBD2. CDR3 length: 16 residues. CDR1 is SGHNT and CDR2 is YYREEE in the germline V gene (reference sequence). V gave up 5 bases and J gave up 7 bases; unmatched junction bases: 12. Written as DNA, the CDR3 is TGTGCCAGCAGTACCGGAGCGGGAGGGCCCGTAAATGAGCAGTTCTTC. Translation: CASSTGAGGPVNEQFF.